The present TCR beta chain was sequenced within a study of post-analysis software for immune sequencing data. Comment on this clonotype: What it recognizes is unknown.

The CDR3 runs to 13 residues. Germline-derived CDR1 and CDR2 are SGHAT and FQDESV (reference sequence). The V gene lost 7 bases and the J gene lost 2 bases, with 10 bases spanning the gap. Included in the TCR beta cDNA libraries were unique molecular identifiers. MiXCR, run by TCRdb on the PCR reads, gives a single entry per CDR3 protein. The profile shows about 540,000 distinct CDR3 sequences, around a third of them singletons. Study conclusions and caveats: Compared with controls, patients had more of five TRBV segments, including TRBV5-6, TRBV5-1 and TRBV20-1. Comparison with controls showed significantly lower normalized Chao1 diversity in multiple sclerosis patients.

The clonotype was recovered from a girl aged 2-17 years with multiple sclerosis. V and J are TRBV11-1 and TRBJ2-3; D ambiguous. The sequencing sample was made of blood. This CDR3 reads CASTTRVTDTQYF. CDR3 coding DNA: TGTGCCAGCACCACACGGGTCACAGATACGCAGTATTTT.